This T cell receptor beta chain was obtained from a study of cytomegalovirus exposure and HLA in healthy donors. The CDR3 is 15 amino acids. The germline V gene encodes CDR1 WNHNN and CDR2 SYGVQD (reference sequence). Trimming took 3 bases from V and 6 from J; bases not matched to a gene: 10. PCR employed 60 Vbeta and 13 Jbeta primers. Libraries were prepared by immunoSEQ multiplex PCR; TCRdb keeps only in-frame clonotypes and omits some of them. This sample has roughly 150,000 clones, with roughly 87% found just once. This receptor was identified in a girl aged 5-17 years in good health and CMV-seropositive. J is TRBJ1-1 and V is TRBV10-1; 7 bases are shared with TRBD1. Material: PBMCs. The CDR3: CASSDLRQGIPEAFF. As DNA, the CDR3 is TGCGCCAGCAGTGACCTTCGACAGGGTATCCCTGAAGCTTTCTTT.